This T cell receptor beta chain is drawn from a study of response to subunit inactivated influenza vaccine (dated by TCRdb to 2017 to 2018). A note on the overall study: Deep quantitative profiling of the T cell receptor repertoire was used in the study to follow responses to a trivalent subunit inactivated influenza vaccine. Overall study results and their limits: It was suggested by the authors that each seasonal influenza vaccination may recruit only a limited number of new T cells.

On this clonotype itself: Its binding antigen is unknown. There are no base qualities to consult, and no much larger clone falls within one base.

Based on the germline V gene, the CDR1 and CDR2 sequences are MNHEY and SVGEGT. V is shortened by 2 bases, J by 6 bases, and the region joining them spans 11 bases. Including the terminal cysteine and phenylalanine, the CDR3 comprises 14 residues. Only the CDR3 DNA is retained, 42 bases long and in frame from the first base. Library generation was performed with RT-PCR. The sample was run on an Illumina HiSeq 2500. TCRdb reanalyzed the raw reads on its own, using fastp at Q25 for trimming and MiXCR for clone calling, and kept in-frame beta chains. Duplicate CDR3 protein sequences are folded into a single record with the most common DNA and genes. The sample contains about 580,000 distinct CDR3 sequences, 12% to 15% of them found a single time. The ten largest clones add up to approximately 10% of the sample.

The sample consisted of PBMCs from blood, taken 11 to 12 days after vaccination. The receptor was derived from a man aged 50 to 60 who received an inactivated influenza vaccine. Donor details come from another sample of the same person, matched by shared clones. The chain was built from TRBV6-2 or TRBV6-3 and TRBJ2-1; matching of 6 bases hints at TRBD1 as the D gene. The sequence in DNA is TGTGCCAGCAGTTACCCGGGACAACCCAATGAGCAGTTCTTC. This codes for CASSYPGQPNEQFF.